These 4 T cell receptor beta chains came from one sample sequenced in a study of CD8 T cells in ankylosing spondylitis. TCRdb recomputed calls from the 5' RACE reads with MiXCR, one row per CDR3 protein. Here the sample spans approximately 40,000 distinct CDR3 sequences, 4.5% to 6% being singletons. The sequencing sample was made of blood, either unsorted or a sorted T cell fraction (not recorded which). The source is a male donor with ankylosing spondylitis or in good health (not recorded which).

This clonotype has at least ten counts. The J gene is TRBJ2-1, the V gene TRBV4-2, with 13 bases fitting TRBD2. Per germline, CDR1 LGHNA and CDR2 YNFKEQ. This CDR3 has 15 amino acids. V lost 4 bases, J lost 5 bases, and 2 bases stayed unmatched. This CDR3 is CASSRGTSGNNEQFF. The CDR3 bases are TGTGCCAGCAGCCGCGGGACTAGCGGGAACAATGAGCAGTTCTTC.

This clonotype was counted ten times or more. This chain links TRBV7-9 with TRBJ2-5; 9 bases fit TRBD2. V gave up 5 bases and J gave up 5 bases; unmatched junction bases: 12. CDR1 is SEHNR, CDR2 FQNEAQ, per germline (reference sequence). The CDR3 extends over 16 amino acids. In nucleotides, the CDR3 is TGTGCCAGCAGCCGCTATAGCGGGAGAGCAATGGAGACCCAGTACTTC. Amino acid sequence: CASSRYSGRAMETQYF.

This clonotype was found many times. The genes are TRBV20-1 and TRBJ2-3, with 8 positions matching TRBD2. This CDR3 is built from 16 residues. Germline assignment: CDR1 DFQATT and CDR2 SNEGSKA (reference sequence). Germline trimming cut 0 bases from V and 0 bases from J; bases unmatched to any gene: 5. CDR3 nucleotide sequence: TGCAGTGCTAGAGATTGGCCTAGCGGGAGCACAGATACGCAGTATTTT. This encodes CSARDWPSGSTDTQYF.

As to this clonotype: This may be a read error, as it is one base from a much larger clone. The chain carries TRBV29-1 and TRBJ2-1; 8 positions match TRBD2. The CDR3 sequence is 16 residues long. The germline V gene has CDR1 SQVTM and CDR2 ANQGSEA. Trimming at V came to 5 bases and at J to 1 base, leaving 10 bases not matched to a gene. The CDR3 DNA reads TGCAGCGTTACTTTCATGGCTAGCGGGTCCTACAATGAGCAGTTCTTC. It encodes CSVTFMASGSYNEQFF.